This TCR beta chain emerged from a study of shared clonotypes between healthy human individuals. CD45RO-negative, CCR7-selected cells formed the naive CD8 fraction, which excluded terminally differentiated effector memory CD45RA+ cells. Sequenced by immunoSEQ multiplex PCR; TCRdb stores in-frame clones only, minus some. Among about 2.1 million clones, around 93% were seen once, and the ten largest hold about 1.7%. Germline V gene sequence: CDR1 MNHEY, CDR2 SVGAGI. Trimming removed 5 bases at V and 5 bases at J, with 10 bases between. The CDR3 is 13 amino acids. The sequencing input was naive CD8+ T cells from PBMCs. This receptor was obtained from a man aged 18 to 29 in good health. Some clones in this sample may be carry-over from other donors' samples. V gene TRBV6-5 combines with J gene TRBJ1-5; D ambiguous. The CDR3 sequence is CASSPNPYQPQHF. DNA for the CDR3: TGTGCCAGCAGTCCTAATCCCTATCAGCCCCAGCATTTT.